A selection of T cell receptor beta chains follows, all from one sample in a study of blood T cell repertoires in COVID-19. Profiled with immunoSEQ multiplex PCR; TCRdb holds only in-frame clones, not every one. The data show approximately 110,000 clones, with 65% to 90% seen just once and more than 4% held by the top ten. Material: peripheral blood. The receptors shown here come from a man aged 45-65 years with acute or convalescent COVID-19. Both conserved end residues are part of each CDR3. Fields, in order: V gene, D gene, J gene, clone size, CDR3 protein, CDR3 DNA. D genes are given only for firm matches. Part of the rows lack a size; the others show once, few, many or a class for expanded clones.

V gene: TRBV7-3; D gene: NA; J gene: TRBJ1-1; clone size: NA; CDR3 protein: CASSRRGDETEAFF; CDR3 DNA: TGTGCCAGCAGCCGACGGGGGGACGAGACTGAAGCTTTCTTT
V gene: TRBV4-1; D gene: TRBD1; J gene: TRBJ2-3; clone size: NA; CDR3 protein: CASSQEWTGVFTDTQYF; CDR3 DNA: TGCGCCAGCAGCCAAGAATGGACAGGGGTATTCACAGATACGCAGTATTTT
V gene: TRBV29-1; D gene: TRBD2; J gene: TRBJ2-7; clone size: NA; CDR3 protein: CSVVGSGGTYEQYF; CDR3 DNA: TGCAGCGTTGTGGGAAGCGGGGGAACCTACGAGCAGTACTTC
V gene: TRBV10-2; D gene: TRBD1; J gene: TRBJ2-7; clone size: NA; CDR3 protein: CASSMTGGSYEQYF; CDR3 DNA: TGCGCCAGTTCAATGACAGGGGGGTCCTACGAGCAGTACTTC
V gene: TRBV4-2; D gene: TRBD2; J gene: TRBJ2-7; clone size: few; CDR3 protein: CASSQDLAGLTYEQYF; CDR3 DNA: TGTGCCAGCAGCCAAGATCTAGCGGGTCTCACCTACGAGCAGTACTTC
V gene: TRBV27; D gene: NA; J gene: TRBJ2-3; clone size: NA; CDR3 protein: CASTHRGFSTDTQYF; CDR3 DNA: TGTGCCAGCACCCACCGCGGTTTCAGCACAGATACGCAGTATTTT
V gene: TRBV2; D gene: TRBD1; J gene: TRBJ1-5; clone size: NA; CDR3 protein: CASLDRGSNQPQHF; CDR3 DNA: TGTGCCAGCTTGGACAGGGGTAGCAATCAGCCCCAGCATTTT
V gene: TRBV5-4; D gene: NA; J gene: TRBJ2-3; clone size: NA; CDR3 protein: CASSLDQGPADTQYF; CDR3 DNA: TGTGCCAGCAGCTTGGATCAGGGTCCCGCAGATACGCAGTATTTT
V gene: TRBV7-2; D gene: NA; J gene: TRBJ1-2; clone size: once; CDR3 protein: CASSSSYGYTF; CDR3 DNA: TGTGCCAGCAGCTCGTCTTATGGCTACACCTTC
V gene: TRBV5-1; D gene: TRBD1; J gene: TRBJ2-3; clone size: NA; CDR3 protein: CASSLVRDRVGTDTQYF; CDR3 DNA: TGCGCCAGCAGCTTGGTCCGGGACAGGGTGGGCACAGATACGCAGTATTTT
V gene: TRBV28; D gene: NA; J gene: TRBJ1-1; clone size: NA; CDR3 protein: CASSLVDRDNTEAFF; CDR3 DNA: TGTGCCAGCAGTTTAGTGGACAGAGATAACACTGAAGCTTTCTTT
V gene: TRBV11-2; D gene: TRBD1; J gene: TRBJ1-4; clone size: NA; CDR3 protein: CASSFSGQGREKLFF; CDR3 DNA: TGTGCCAGCAGCTTTTCGGGACAGGGTAGGGAAAAACTGTTTTTT
V gene: TRBV5-6; D gene: TRBD2; J gene: TRBJ2-5; clone size: NA; CDR3 protein: CASSFTGGLETQYF; CDR3 DNA: TGTGCCAGCAGCTTCACGGGAGGGCTGGAGACCCAGTACTTC
V gene: TRBV16; D gene: NA; J gene: TRBJ1-4; clone size: few; CDR3 protein: CASSRSPGNNEKLFF; CDR3 DNA: TGTGCCAGCAGCCGTTCACCGGGAAATAATGAAAAACTGTTTTTT
V gene: TRBV11-3; D gene: TRBD2; J gene: TRBJ2-1; clone size: NA; CDR3 protein: CASSSLSSGGYNEQFF; CDR3 DNA: TGTGCCAGCAGCTCCCTATCTAGCGGGGGCTACAATGAGCAGTTCTTC
V gene: TRBV11-3; D gene: NA; J gene: TRBJ1-1; clone size: NA; CDR3 protein: CASSLKWAAEAFF; CDR3 DNA: TGTGCCAGCAGCTTAAAGTGGGCAGCTGAAGCTTTCTTT
V gene: TRBV12-3/TRBV12-4; D gene: TRBD2; J gene: TRBJ2-4; clone size: NA; CDR3 protein: CASRAGLASIQYF; CDR3 DNA: TGTGCCAGCAGAGCCGGACTAGCAAGCATTCAGTACTTC
V gene: TRBV3-1/TRBV3-2; D gene: TRBD1; J gene: TRBJ1-1; clone size: NA; CDR3 protein: CASRLGQGENTEAFF; CDR3 DNA: TGTGCCAGCAGGCTCGGACAGGGGGAGAACACTGAAGCTTTCTTT
V gene: TRBV10-3; D gene: NA; J gene: TRBJ2-3; clone size: NA; CDR3 protein: CAISEDSRDTQYF; CDR3 DNA: TGTGCCATCAGTGAGGACTCTAGAGATACGCAGTATTTT
V gene: TRBV21-1; D gene: NA; J gene: TRBJ2-1; clone size: NA; CDR3 protein: CASSSSGENNEQFF; CDR3 DNA: TGTGCCAGCAGTTCTAGCGGGGAAAACAATGAGCAGTTCTTC
V gene: TRBV6-1; D gene: TRBD1; J gene: TRBJ2-7; clone size: few; CDR3 protein: CASSGLTGTEAYEQYF; CDR3 DNA: TGTGCCAGCAGTGGTTTGACCGGGACAGAGGCCTACGAGCAGTACTTC
V gene: TRBV30; D gene: NA; J gene: TRBJ2-2; clone size: NA; CDR3 protein: CASHTETGELFF; CDR3 DNA: TGTGCCTCCCACACAGAGACCGGGGAGCTGTTTTTT
V gene: TRBV19; D gene: NA; J gene: TRBJ1-5; clone size: NA; CDR3 protein: CASTPGSNQPQHF; CDR3 DNA: TGTGCCAGTACCCCAGGTAGCAATCAGCCCCAGCATTTT
V gene: TRBV5-4; D gene: NA; J gene: TRBJ1-2; clone size: NA; CDR3 protein: CASSPGGLEYGYTF; CDR3 DNA: TGTGCCAGCAGCCCCGGGGGGCTTGAATATGGCTACACCTTC
V gene: TRBV19; D gene: NA; J gene: TRBJ1-2; clone size: once; CDR3 protein: CARSLIGVAFYGYTF; CDR3 DNA: TGTGCCAGATCCTTGATTGGTGTGGCCTTCTATGGCTACACCTTC
V gene: TRBV11-2; D gene: NA; J gene: TRBJ1-1; clone size: NA; CDR3 protein: CASSLAQYTEAFF; CDR3 DNA: TGTGCCAGCAGCTTAGCGCAGTACACTGAAGCTTTCTTT
V gene: TRBV28; D gene: NA; J gene: TRBJ2-7; clone size: NA; CDR3 protein: CASSLRVGVFYEQYF; CDR3 DNA: TGTGCCAGCAGTTTGCGTGTAGGAGTCTTCTACGAGCAGTACTTC
V gene: TRBV28; D gene: NA; J gene: TRBJ1-4; clone size: NA; CDR3 protein: CASRPQGEKLFF; CDR3 DNA: TGTGCCAGCAGGCCACAGGGAGAAAAACTGTTTTTT
V gene: TRBV28; D gene: TRBD2; J gene: TRBJ2-1; clone size: NA; CDR3 protein: CASSLSGSKTIEYNEQFF; CDR3 DNA: TGTGCCAGCAGTCTTAGCGGGAGCAAAACGATCGAATACAATGAGCAGTTCTTC
V gene: TRBV14; D gene: NA; J gene: TRBJ1-5; clone size: NA; CDR3 protein: CASSQDLTCNQPQHF; CDR3 DNA: TGTGCCAGCAGCCAAGATCTAACCTGCAATCAGCCCCAGCATTTT
V gene: TRBV29-1; D gene: NA; J gene: TRBJ2-1; clone size: NA; CDR3 protein: CSVDSPSSYNEQFF; CDR3 DNA: TGCAGCGTTGATAGTCCGAGCTCCTACAATGAGCAGTTCTTC
V gene: TRBV10-1; D gene: NA; J gene: TRBJ1-2; clone size: NA; CDR3 protein: CASSDQGVRDGYTF; CDR3 DNA: TGCGCCAGCAGTGACCAGGGCGTTAGAGATGGCTACACCTTC
V gene: TRBV30; D gene: TRBD1; J gene: TRBJ2-7; clone size: NA; CDR3 protein: CAWSSGTGGQYF; CDR3 DNA: TGTGCCTGGAGTTCCGGGACAGGGGGGCAGTACTTC
V gene: TRBV30; D gene: TRBD2; J gene: TRBJ2-5; clone size: once; CDR3 protein: CAWSATSGLVETQYF; CDR3 DNA: TGTGCCTGGAGCGCCACTAGCGGGTTAGTGGAGACCCAGTACTTC
V gene: TRBV6-1; D gene: TRBD1; J gene: TRBJ1-5; clone size: few; CDR3 protein: CASSDRDRGPVERTPQHF; CDR3 DNA: TGTGCCAGCAGTGACCGGGACAGGGGCCCGGTTGAGCGTACGCCCCAGCATTTT
V gene: TRBV7-9; D gene: NA; J gene: TRBJ2-7; clone size: NA; CDR3 protein: CASSLGADPSYEQYF; CDR3 DNA: TGTGCCAGCAGCTTAGGTGCAGATCCATCCTACGAGCAGTACTTC
V gene: TRBV20-1; D gene: NA; J gene: TRBJ1-1; clone size: NA; CDR3 protein: CSASAGWAEAFF; CDR3 DNA: TGCAGTGCTAGTGCAGGGTGGGCTGAAGCTTTCTTT
V gene: TRBV9; D gene: NA; J gene: TRBJ2-3; clone size: NA; CDR3 protein: CASSERLGARDTQYF; CDR3 DNA: TGTGCCAGCAGTGAGAGGTTGGGGGCGCGTGATACGCAGTATTTT
V gene: TRBV10-3; D gene: TRBD1; J gene: TRBJ1-5; clone size: NA; CDR3 protein: CAIRSTGESNQPQHF; CDR3 DNA: TGTGCCATCAGATCGACAGGGGAGAGCAATCAGCCCCAGCATTTT
V gene: TRBV7-2; D gene: TRBD2; J gene: TRBJ2-7; clone size: NA; CDR3 protein: CASSEAAGAPSYEQYF; CDR3 DNA: TGTGCCAGCAGCGAGGCAGCGGGAGCCCCTTCCTACGAGCAGTACTTC
V gene: TRBV28; D gene: NA; J gene: TRBJ1-5; clone size: few; CDR3 protein: CASSYGQPQHF; CDR3 DNA: TGTGCCAGCAGCTATGGTCAGCCCCAGCATTTT
V gene: TRBV4-1; D gene: TRBD1; J gene: TRBJ2-4; clone size: NA; CDR3 protein: CASSQDGSTGGMAKNIQYF; CDR3 DNA: TGCGCCAGCAGCCAAGATGGGTCGACAGGGGGTATGGCCAAAAACATTCAGTACTTC
V gene: TRBV2; D gene: TRBD2; J gene: TRBJ2-3; clone size: NA; CDR3 protein: CASKSGATDTQYF; CDR3 DNA: TGTGCCAGCAAAAGCGGGGCCACAGATACGCAGTATTTT
V gene: TRBV19; D gene: NA; J gene: TRBJ1-4; clone size: NA; CDR3 protein: CASSIGRGEKLFF; CDR3 DNA: TGTGCCAGTAGTATTGGGCGGGGAGAAAAACTGTTTTTT
V gene: TRBV2; D gene: NA; J gene: TRBJ2-1; clone size: NA; CDR3 protein: CASSESGYFNEQFF; CDR3 DNA: TGTGCCAGCAGTGAGAGCGGGTATTTCAATGAGCAGTTCTTC
V gene: TRBV5-4; D gene: TRBD2; J gene: TRBJ2-3; clone size: NA; CDR3 protein: CASSLYGLAGVTTDTQYF; CDR3 DNA: TGTGCCAGCAGCTTGTATGGGCTAGCGGGAGTAACCACAGATACGCAGTATTTT
V gene: TRBV30; D gene: NA; J gene: TRBJ2-7; clone size: NA; CDR3 protein: CAWSALYEQYF; CDR3 DNA: TGTGCCTGGAGTGCCCTCTACGAGCAGTACTTC
V gene: TRBV7-9; D gene: NA; J gene: TRBJ1-2; clone size: NA; CDR3 protein: CASRRAGGRGGNYGYTF; CDR3 DNA: TGTGCCAGCAGAAGAGCGGGTGGTAGGGGAGGTAACTATGGCTACACCTTC
V gene: TRBV5-1; D gene: NA; J gene: TRBJ2-7; clone size: NA; CDR3 protein: CASSLGTSDLYEQYF; CDR3 DNA: TGCGCCAGCAGCTTAGGCACCAGCGACCTGTACGAGCAGTACTTC